These 6 T cell receptor beta chains were sequenced from one sample in a study of CD8+CD57+ T cells in acquired aplastic anemia. Investigators profiled TCR beta VDJ and CDR3 from genomic DNA template. TCRdb processed the reads anew with MiXCR; each CDR3 protein has one entry. The sample yields about 160,000 distinct CDR3 sequences, about 70% seen once. Patients selected for sequencing had displayed CD8+CD57+ cell expansion by flow cytometry. The sample comprised sorted CD4+, CD8+, or CD8+CD57+ T cells (not recorded which) from PBMCs. The receptor set was obtained from a human donor with aplastic anemia.

This clonotype has a count of ten or more. CDR3 loop: CASSAGWDYTDTQYF. For the CDR3, the DNA is TGTGCCAGCAGCGCCGGGTGGGATTACACAGATACGCAGTATTTT. The chain recombines TRBV5-8 with TRBJ2-3, with D hard to call. This CDR3 comprises 15 residues. Trimming took 4 bases from V and 2 from J, leaving 14 bases between them. The germline gives CDR1 SGHTS, CDR2 YDEGEE.

This clonotype was observed at least ten times. This sequence joins TRBV6-6 and TRBJ2-5; possible D gene TRBD2, 5 bases. The V gene's germline CDR1 is MNHNY and CDR2 SVGAGI (reference sequence). The CDR3 consists of 14 residues. V lost 0 bases and J lost 5, with 10 bases in between. The CDR3 nucleotides read TGTGCCAGCAGTTACTCCCGGGCGGGCGAGACCCAGTACTTC. Translated: CASSYSRAGETQYF.

The rearrangement links TRBV3-1 to TRBJ1-1; D perhaps matches TRBD1 (6 bases). This CDR3 comprises 15 residues. Germline CDR1 is LGHDT and CDR2 is YNNKEL (reference sequence). Trimming took 1 base from V and 0 from J, leaving 9 bases between them. The CDR3 sequence is CASSQATGLNTEAFF. CDR3 DNA sequence: TGTGCCAGCAGCCAAGCGACAGGACTGAACACTGAAGCTTTCTTT.

This clonotype was counted a single time. The chain recombines TRBV2 with TRBJ1-1; a possible D gene is TRBD1 (5 bases). In germline, CDR1 is SNHLY, CDR2 FYNNEI. The CDR3 is 14 amino acids. This chain's CDR3 is CASGQSRSNTEAFF. The CDR3 nucleotides are TGTGCTTCGGGGCAATCAAGGTCGAACACTGAAGCTTTCTTT.

The CDR3 loop is CASSWAGSGDYEQYF. CDR3 DNA: TGTGCCAGCAGCTGGGCGGGTAGCGGAGACTACGAGCAGTACTTC. The chain employs TRBV5-6 and TRBJ2-7; D is perhaps TRBD2 (6 bases). Per germline, CDR1 SGHDT and CDR2 YYEEEE. There are 15 residues in the CDR3. Trimming left V 3 bases short and J 3 bases short, with 16 bases between.

The V call is TRBV10-3, the J call TRBJ2-3; D unresolved. Per germline, CDR1 ENHRY and CDR2 SYGVKD. The CDR3 contains 15 residues. The V gene lost 4 bases and the J gene lost 1 base, with 12 bases spanning the gap. The CDR3 spells CAISVGSGRTDTQYF. The CDR3 nucleotides read TGTGCCATCAGTGTGGGATCCGGGCGCACAGATACGCAGTATTTT.